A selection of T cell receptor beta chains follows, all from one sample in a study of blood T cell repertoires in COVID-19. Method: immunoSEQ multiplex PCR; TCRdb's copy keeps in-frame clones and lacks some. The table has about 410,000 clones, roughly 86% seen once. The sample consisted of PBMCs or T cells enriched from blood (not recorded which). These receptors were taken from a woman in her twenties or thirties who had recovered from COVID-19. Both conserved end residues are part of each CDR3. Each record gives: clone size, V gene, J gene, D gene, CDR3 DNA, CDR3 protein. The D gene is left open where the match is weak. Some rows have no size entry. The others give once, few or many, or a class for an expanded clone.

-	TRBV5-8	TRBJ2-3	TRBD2	TGTGCCAGCAGCTGGGTAGCGGGAGCCCTCTTTGACACAGATACGCAGTATTTT	CASSWVAGALFDTDTQYF
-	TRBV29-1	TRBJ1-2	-	TGCAGCGTTGAGGGTGGGCTGGGCTACACCTTC	CSVEGGLGYTF
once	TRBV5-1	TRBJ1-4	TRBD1	TGCGCCAGCAGCCCAGACAGGGGTAAACTGTTTTTT	CASSPDRGKLFF
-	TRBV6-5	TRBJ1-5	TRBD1	TGTGCCAGCAGTTACGGACAGGGAAGCAATCAGCCCCAGCATTTT	CASSYGQGSNQPQHF
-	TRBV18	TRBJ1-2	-	TGTGCCAGCTCACGCGGAAGGGAGAACTATGGCTACACCTTC	CASSRGRENYGYTF
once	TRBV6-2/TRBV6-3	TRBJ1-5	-	TGTGCCAGCAGTGGAGAGGTCGGGGATCAGCCCCAGCATTTT	CASSGEVGDQPQHF
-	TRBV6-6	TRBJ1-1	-	TGTGCCAGCAGTTACCCGACAGGTGAGGCTTTCTTT	CASSYPTGEAFF
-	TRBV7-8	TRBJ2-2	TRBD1	TGTGCCAGCAGCTTAGGCCCCGACAGGGCGGCGAACACCGGGGAGCTGTTTTTT	CASSLGPDRAANTGELFF
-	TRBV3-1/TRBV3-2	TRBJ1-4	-	TGTGCCAGCAGCCAAGATGGCGGCGAAAAACTGTTTTTT	CASSQDGGEKLFF
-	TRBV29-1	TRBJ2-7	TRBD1	TGCAGCGCTAGGGACAGCTCCTACGAGCAGTACTTC	CSARDSSYEQYF
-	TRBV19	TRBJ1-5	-	TGTGCCAGTGGAGGACCCGCGGGAGGCAATCAGCCCCAGCATTTT	CASGGPAGGNQPQHF
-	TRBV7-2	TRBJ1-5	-	TGTGCCAGCACCATAGGGAGATATAGCAATCAGCCCCAGCATTTT	CASTIGRYSNQPQHF
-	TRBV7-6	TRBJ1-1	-	TGTGCCAGCAGCTTGATCCCGGGAGAGTCCATGAACACTGAAGCTTTCTTT	CASSLIPGESMNTEAFF